This is a list of T cell receptor beta chains from one sample in a study of blood T cells in healthy people across ages. TCRdb processed the 5' RACE reads anew with MiXCR; each CDR3 protein has one entry. Of some 790,000 distinct CDR3 sequences listed, more than 25% are singletons. Sequencing was performed on blood. The receptor source for this set is a woman older than 75 in good health. CDR3s include the opening cysteine and the closing phenylalanine or tryptophan. The order of the fields is CDR3 DNA, CDR3 protein, V gene, J gene, D gene, clone size. A D gene is named only where the DNA matches it firmly. Expanded clones are given a class, and other clones once, few, many or no size at all.

TGTGCCAGCAGCTCAGAGGACAGGGTTCTTCAGCCCCAGCATTTT	CASSSEDRVLQPQHF	TRBV7-9	TRBJ1-5	TRBD1	-
TGTGCCAGCTCACCACCGATGGACAGGGGCACAGATACGCAGTATTTT	CASSPPMDRGTDTQYF	TRBV18	TRBJ2-3	TRBD1	-
TGTGCCAGCAGGAAGGGACCGCGCGGGGGGTCGAGCACAGATACGCAGTATTTT	CASRKGPRGGSSTDTQYF	TRBV7-6	TRBJ2-3	TRBD2	many
TGCGCCAGCAGTGAGTGGGCTAGCGGAGACAATGAGCAGTTCTTC	CASSEWASGDNEQFF	TRBV10-1	TRBJ2-1	TRBD2	-
TGTGCCAGCAGTTCGACAGGGCCCTCTGGAAACACCATATATTTT	CASSSTGPSGNTIYF	TRBV28	TRBJ1-3	TRBD1	-
TGTGCCAGCAGTTACAAGGGGGGGCTGTACGATACGCAGTATTTT	CASSYKGGLYDTQYF	TRBV6-2/TRBV6-3	TRBJ2-3	-	many
TGCGCCAGCAGCCCTCCCCCGGGACAGTACCCCTACAATGAGCAGTTCTTC	CASSPPPGQYPYNEQFF	TRBV5-1	TRBJ2-1	TRBD1	once
TGTGCCAGCACCCTGGGGACAGGGAAAAATCCTCGTGAAAAACTGTTTTTT	CASTLGTGKNPREKLFF	TRBV7-2	TRBJ1-4	TRBD1	-
TGTGCCAGCAGCCGATCATCGGGACAGGGGACGTATGGCTACACCTTC	CASSRSSGQGTYGYTF	TRBV7-9	TRBJ1-2	TRBD1	many
TGTGCCAGCAGCCGGGACTACACAGATACGCAGTATTTT	CASSRDYTDTQYF	TRBV7-2	TRBJ2-3	TRBD2	many
TGTGCCAGCAGCCAGGGACAGACCCCTAGCACAGATACGCAGTATTTT	CASSQGQTPSTDTQYF	TRBV7-9	TRBJ2-3	TRBD1	few
TGTGCCAGCAGCTTCGGGACTGCCCCAGCAGATACGCAGTATTTT	CASSFGTAPADTQYF	TRBV7-8	TRBJ2-3	-	many